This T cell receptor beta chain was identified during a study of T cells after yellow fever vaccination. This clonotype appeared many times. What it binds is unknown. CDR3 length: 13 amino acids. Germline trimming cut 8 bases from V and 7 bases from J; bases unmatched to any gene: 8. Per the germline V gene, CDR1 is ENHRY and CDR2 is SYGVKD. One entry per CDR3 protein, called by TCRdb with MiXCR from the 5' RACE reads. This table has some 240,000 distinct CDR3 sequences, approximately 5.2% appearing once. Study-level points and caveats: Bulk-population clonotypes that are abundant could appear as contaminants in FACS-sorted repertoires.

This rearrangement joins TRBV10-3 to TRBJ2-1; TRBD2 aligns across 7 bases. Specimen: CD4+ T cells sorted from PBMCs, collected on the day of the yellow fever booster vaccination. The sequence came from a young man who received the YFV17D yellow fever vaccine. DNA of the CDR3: TGTGCCATCGTGGCAGCGGGGACTAATGAGCAGTTCTTC. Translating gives CAIVAAGTNEQFF.